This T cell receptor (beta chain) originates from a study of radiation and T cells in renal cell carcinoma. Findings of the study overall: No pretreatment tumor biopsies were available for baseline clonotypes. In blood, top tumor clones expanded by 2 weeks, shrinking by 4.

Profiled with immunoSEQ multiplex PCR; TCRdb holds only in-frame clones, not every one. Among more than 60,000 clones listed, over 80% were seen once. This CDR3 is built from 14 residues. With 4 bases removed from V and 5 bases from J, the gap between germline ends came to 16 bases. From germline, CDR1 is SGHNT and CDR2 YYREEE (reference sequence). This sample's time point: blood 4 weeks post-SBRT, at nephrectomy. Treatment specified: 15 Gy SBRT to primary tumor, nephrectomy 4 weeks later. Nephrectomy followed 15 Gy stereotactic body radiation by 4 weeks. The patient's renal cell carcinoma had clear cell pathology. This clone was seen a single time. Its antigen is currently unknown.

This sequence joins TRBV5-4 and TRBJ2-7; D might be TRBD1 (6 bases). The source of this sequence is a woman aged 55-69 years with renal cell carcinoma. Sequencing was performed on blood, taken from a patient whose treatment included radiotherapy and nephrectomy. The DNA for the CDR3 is TGTGCCAGCAGCCTTGGACAGAGACCCGACGAGCAGTACTTC. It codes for CASSLGQRPDEQYF.